The present entry profiles one T cell receptor beta chain with its context. Antigen: not known. These data come from a study of siplizumab effects on memory and regulatory T cells. Study-wide results and limits: Siplizumab produced a significant reduction in alloreactive sequences that were traceable to unstimulated CD4+ memory cells. Naive T cells, seemingly more diverse than memory cells, seemed major alloresponse contributors.

The V segment lost 6 bases and the J segment 6 bases; nucleotides outside the gene matches: 8. Germline lookup yields CDR1 MDHEN and CDR2 SYDVKM. The CDR3 is made up of 15 amino acids. Assays were performed on roughly 90,000 TCR templates per sample. This table comes from immunoSEQ multiplex PCR, and its TCRdb copy is limited to in-frame clones, with some not included. The sample yields fewer than 60,000 clones, 93% seen once. The J gene is TRBJ2-7, the V gene TRBV28, with 13 positions matching TRBD2. Sequencing was carried out using CD8+ T cells sorted from blood. This receptor was identified in a human donor in good health. In DNA form, the CDR3 reads TGTGCCAGCAGCGGAGGACTAGCGGGAGTAGTCGAGCAGTACTTC. Translated, it gives CASSGGLAGVVEQYF.